This is a list of T cell receptor beta chains from one sample in a study of T cells in Graves' hyperthyroidism and ophthalmopathy. Using its own MiXCR run on the multiplex PCR reads, TCRdb lists one record per CDR3 protein. This sample has 350,000 to 400,000 distinct CDR3 sequences, with approximately 15% found just once. Sample: blood. These receptors came from a woman aged 25 to 39 with Graves' hyperthyroidism. Both conserved end residues are part of each CDR3. The order of the fields is V gene, clone size, J gene, D gene, CDR3 DNA, CDR3 protein. A D gene is named only where the DNA matches it firmly. Clone size is not always given. Where it is, it says once, few, many or a class for expanded clones.

TRBV6-1,-,TRBJ2-2,-,TGTGCCAGCAGTGACTCGCGGGCGGTGAACACCGGGGAGCTGTTTTTT,CASSDSRAVNTGELFF
TRBV2,few,TRBJ2-5,-,TGTGCCAGCAAGGACCCATGGGGGGAGACCCAGTACTTC,CASKDPWGETQYF
TRBV20-1,-,TRBJ2-1,-,TGCAGTGCTACCACGGGAGTAGACAATGAGCAGTTCTTC,CSATTGVDNEQFF
TRBV28,many,TRBJ2-2,-,TGTGCCAGCAGTTTATCCAGGCTAGCGGAGCTGTTTTTT,CASSLSRLAELFF
TRBV30,-,TRBJ1-6,-,TGTGCCTGGAGTGTACTAGGCAAGAGCTCCTATAATTCACCCCTCCACTTT,CAWSVLGKSSYNSPLHF
TRBV20-1,many,TRBJ2-4,-,TGCAGTGCTAGACTAGGAAACACAGGGCCAAACAAGGGTGAGGCCCTAGCCAAAAACATTCAGTACTTC,CSARLGNTGPNKGEALAKNIQYF
TRBV20-1,few,TRBJ2-6,-,TGCAGTGCTAGAGATCCAGCAGGGTTAGGGGCCAACGTCCTGACTTTC,CSARDPAGLGANVLTF
TRBV3-1,many,TRBJ2-5,TRBD2,TGTGCCAGCAGCCAGGGACTAGCGGACAAAGAGACCCAGTACTTC,CASSQGLADKETQYF
TRBV7-8,many,TRBJ2-7,TRBD2,TGTGCCAGCAGCAAGGGACTAGTGTACGAGCAGTACTTC,CASSKGLVYEQYF
TRBV30,many,TRBJ2-5,TRBD2,TGTGCCTGGAGTGGCTGGAGCTGGGAGCGGGGGGAAGAGACCCAGTACTTC,CAWSGWSWERGEETQYF
TRBV9,few,TRBJ1-2,-,TGTGCCAGCAGCGTAGAAGGAGGGTCTGGCTACACCTTC,CASSVEGGSGYTF
TRBV3-1,-,TRBJ1-6,-,TGTGCCAGCAGCCAAGATCCAGGGGATAATTCACCCCTCCACTTT,CASSQDPGDNSPLHF
TRBV20-1,few,TRBJ2-1,TRBD2,TGCAGTGCCTCGGGGGGTTACCTCTACAATGAGCAGTTCTTC,CSASGGYLYNEQFF